This is a list of T cell receptor beta chains from one sample in a study of human T cells and chemical hapten exposure. TCRdb re-derived calls from the RACE reads in MiXCR, one entry per CDR3 protein. The sample gives approximately 49,000 distinct CDR3 sequences, 9.3% of which show up once; around 4.3% is in the top ten. This sample comprised whole blood, obtained in connection with sensitization to the hapten diphenylcyclopropenone (DPC). Every receptor here comes from a woman in her 50s with alopecia areata. Some clones in this sample may be carry-over from other donors' samples. Both conserved end residues are part of each CDR3. The order of the fields is V gene, clone size, D gene, J gene, CDR3 length, CDR3 protein, CDR3 DNA. D genes are given only for firm matches. Some rows mark clone size as missing; the rest say once, few, many or name a class of expanded clone.

v_call: TRBV6-2/TRBV6-3; clone_size: many; d_call: TRBD1; j_call: TRBJ2-7; cdr3_length: 14; cdr3_aa: CASSSTGVVYEQYF; cdr3_nt: TGTGCCAGCAGTTCTACAGGGGTGGTCTACGAGCAGTACTTC
v_call: TRBV2; clone_size: few; d_call: TRBD2; j_call: TRBJ2-1; cdr3_length: 14; cdr3_aa: CASRDLGTRDEQFF; cdr3_nt: TGTGCCAGCAGAGATTTAGGGACTAGAGATGAGCAGTTCTTC
v_call: TRBV29-1; clone_size: many; d_call: TRBD2; j_call: TRBJ2-1; cdr3_length: 14; cdr3_aa: CSVEDSGRGNEQFF; cdr3_nt: TGCAGCGTTGAAGATAGCGGGAGGGGAAATGAGCAGTTCTTC
v_call: TRBV7-7; clone_size: many; d_call: .; j_call: TRBJ2-1; cdr3_length: 15; cdr3_aa: CASSPQAGLSAEQFF; cdr3_nt: TGTGCCAGCAGCCCACAAGCCGGACTTTCTGCTGAGCAGTTCTTC
v_call: TRBV7-9; clone_size: many; d_call: .; j_call: TRBJ2-6; cdr3_length: 16; cdr3_aa: CASSGTVYSGANVLTF; cdr3_nt: TGTGCCAGCAGCGGTACAGTATACTCTGGGGCCAACGTCCTGACTTTC
v_call: TRBV20-1; clone_size: .; d_call: TRBD1; j_call: TRBJ1-3; cdr3_length: 14; cdr3_aa: CSAQPGQGTNTIYF; cdr3_nt: TGCAGTGCACAACCGGGACAGGGGACAAACACCATATATTTT
v_call: TRBV7-9; clone_size: many; d_call: .; j_call: TRBJ2-7; cdr3_length: 14; cdr3_aa: CASSLADRAYEQYF; cdr3_nt: TGTGCCAGCAGCTTAGCGGACAGAGCCTACGAGCAGTACTTC
v_call: TRBV5-7; clone_size: .; d_call: .; j_call: TRBJ2-7; cdr3_length: 12; cdr3_aa: CASRNQGREQYF; cdr3_nt: TGTGCCAGCAGAAATCAGGGGAGGGAGCAGTACTTC
v_call: TRBV7-9; clone_size: .; d_call: TRBD1; j_call: TRBJ1-6; cdr3_length: 18; cdr3_aa: CASSSLRGQGSYNSPLHF; cdr3_nt: TGTGCCAGCAGTTCCCTGCGGGGACAGGGCTCCTATAATTCACCCCTCCACTTT
v_call: TRBV2; clone_size: many; d_call: .; j_call: TRBJ2-3; cdr3_length: 12; cdr3_aa: CAGGPSVDTQYF; cdr3_nt: TGTGCCGGGGGACCCTCGGTCGATACGCAGTATTTT
v_call: TRBV20-1; clone_size: many; d_call: .; j_call: TRBJ1-2; cdr3_length: 11; cdr3_aa: CSARESRGYTF; cdr3_nt: TGCAGTGCTAGAGAGTCGCGGGGCTACACCTTC
v_call: TRBV18; clone_size: many; d_call: .; j_call: TRBJ1-5; cdr3_length: 15; cdr3_aa: CASSPSPGSNQPQHF; cdr3_nt: TGTGCCAGCTCACCATCCCCAGGGAGCAATCAGCCCCAGCATTTT
v_call: TRBV20-1; clone_size: many; d_call: TRBD1; j_call: TRBJ1-1; cdr3_length: 15; cdr3_aa: CSAPRQGLRNTEAFF; cdr3_nt: TGCAGTGCCCCACGACAGGGGCTTAGGAACACTGAAGCTTTCTTT
v_call: TRBV20-1; clone_size: few; d_call: .; j_call: TRBJ2-7; cdr3_length: 13; cdr3_aa: CSATPSGPYEQYF; cdr3_nt: TGCAGTGCTACCCCCAGCGGGCCTTACGAGCAGTACTTC
v_call: TRBV12-3/TRBV12-4; clone_size: many; d_call: .; j_call: TRBJ2-1; cdr3_length: 14; cdr3_aa: CASSSHLGEDEQFF; cdr3_nt: TGTGCCAGCAGTTCACATCTAGGGGAGGATGAGCAGTTCTTC
v_call: TRBV19; clone_size: few; d_call: TRBD2; j_call: TRBJ2-7; cdr3_length: 12; cdr3_aa: CASGTSGYEQYF; cdr3_nt: TGTGCCAGTGGGACTAGCGGCTACGAGCAGTACTTC
v_call: TRBV6-2/TRBV6-3; clone_size: few; d_call: .; j_call: TRBJ1-1; cdr3_length: 13; cdr3_aa: CASKQTGPYEAFF; cdr3_nt: TGTGCCAGCAAACAAACGGGGCCATATGAAGCTTTCTTT
v_call: TRBV9; clone_size: many; d_call: .; j_call: TRBJ2-1; cdr3_length: 15; cdr3_aa: CASSVGGGVDNEQFF; cdr3_nt: TGTGCCAGCAGCGTAGGGGGCGGGGTCGACAATGAGCAGTTCTTC
v_call: TRBV20-1; clone_size: few; d_call: TRBD2; j_call: TRBJ2-7; cdr3_length: 13; cdr3_aa: CSARTSGLYEQYF; cdr3_nt: TGCAGTGCGAGGACTAGCGGGCTCTACGAGCAGTACTTC
v_call: TRBV28; clone_size: medium-sized; d_call: TRBD2; j_call: TRBJ2-3; cdr3_length: 18; cdr3_aa: CASRERVAGGPWADTQYF; cdr3_nt: TGTGCCAGCAGAGAAAGGGTAGCGGGAGGGCCTTGGGCAGATACGCAGTATTTT
v_call: TRBV24-1; clone_size: many; d_call: TRBD1; j_call: TRBJ2-7; cdr3_length: 15; cdr3_aa: CATSESGTGSYEQYF; cdr3_nt: TGTGCCACCAGTGAGTCCGGGACAGGGTCCTACGAGCAGTACTTC
v_call: TRBV20-1; clone_size: few; d_call: TRBD1; j_call: TRBJ1-5; cdr3_length: 13; cdr3_aa: CSAKTGGNQPQHF; cdr3_nt: TGCAGTGCCAAGACAGGGGGCAATCAGCCCCAGCATTTT
v_call: TRBV29-1; clone_size: few; d_call: .; j_call: TRBJ1-2; cdr3_length: 14; cdr3_aa: CSVEVGGEGYGYTF; cdr3_nt: TGCAGCGTTGAAGTAGGGGGGGAAGGCTATGGCTACACCTTC
v_call: TRBV28; clone_size: .; d_call: .; j_call: TRBJ2-3; cdr3_length: 15; cdr3_aa: CASSSSDASTDTQYF; cdr3_nt: TGTGCCAGCAGCTCGTCAGACGCTAGCACAGATACGCAGTATTTT
v_call: TRBV20-1; clone_size: many; d_call: TRBD2; j_call: TRBJ2-1; cdr3_length: 14; cdr3_aa: CSAGLVAIYNEQFF; cdr3_nt: TGCAGTGCGGGACTAGTAGCTATCTACAATGAGCAGTTCTTC
v_call: TRBV6-6; clone_size: few; d_call: .; j_call: TRBJ1-6; cdr3_length: 15; cdr3_aa: CASHTGDKYNSPLHF; cdr3_nt: TGTGCCAGCCACACCGGGGACAAGTATAATTCACCCCTCCACTTT
v_call: TRBV28; clone_size: few; d_call: TRBD1; j_call: TRBJ2-5; cdr3_length: 13; cdr3_aa: CASGQGGQETQYF; cdr3_nt: TGTGCCAGTGGACAGGGGGGGCAAGAGACCCAGTACTTC
v_call: TRBV20-1; clone_size: many; d_call: .; j_call: TRBJ2-3; cdr3_length: 16; cdr3_aa: CSARGQTSTRADTQYF; cdr3_nt: TGCAGTGCCAGAGGGCAAACTTCAACTCGAGCAGATACGCAGTATTTT
v_call: TRBV6-6; clone_size: .; d_call: .; j_call: TRBJ2-1; cdr3_length: 12; cdr3_aa: CASGEIDNEQFF; cdr3_nt: TGTGCCAGCGGGGAGATCGACAATGAGCAGTTCTTC
v_call: TRBV11-2; clone_size: many; d_call: .; j_call: TRBJ2-2; cdr3_length: 12; cdr3_aa: CASRKYTGELFF; cdr3_nt: TGTGCCAGCAGAAAGTATACCGGGGAGCTGTTTTTT
v_call: TRBV5-1; clone_size: few; d_call: .; j_call: TRBJ1-4; cdr3_length: 14; cdr3_aa: CASSLSATNEKLFF; cdr3_nt: TGCGCCAGCAGCTTGAGTGCAACTAATGAAAAACTGTTTTTT
v_call: TRBV12-3/TRBV12-4; clone_size: few; d_call: .; j_call: TRBJ2-7; cdr3_length: 13; cdr3_aa: CASSPPPMGEQYF; cdr3_nt: TGTGCCAGCAGTCCCCCCCCTATGGGCGAGCAGTACTTC
v_call: TRBV18; clone_size: many; d_call: .; j_call: TRBJ1-3; cdr3_length: 15; cdr3_aa: CASSPLRETGNTIYF; cdr3_nt: TGTGCCAGCTCACCACTCAGGGAGACTGGAAACACCATATATTTT
v_call: TRBV6-2/TRBV6-3; clone_size: .; d_call: .; j_call: TRBJ1-2; cdr3_length: 14; cdr3_aa: CASSPPGELYGYTF; cdr3_nt: TGTGCCAGCAGCCCCCCGGGGGAGCTCTATGGCTACACCTTC
v_call: TRBV4-3; clone_size: few; d_call: .; j_call: TRBJ1-5; cdr3_length: 15; cdr3_aa: CASSQDRTSLTPQHF; cdr3_nt: TGCGCCAGCAGCCAAGATAGGACATCCCTCACGCCCCAGCATTTT
v_call: TRBV15; clone_size: many; d_call: .; j_call: TRBJ1-4; cdr3_length: 17; cdr3_aa: CATSRAPRRGIEEKLFF; cdr3_nt: TGTGCCACCAGCAGAGCTCCTCGTCGGGGGATAGAGGAAAAACTGTTTTTT
v_call: TRBV2; clone_size: many; d_call: .; j_call: TRBJ1-1; cdr3_length: 13; cdr3_aa: CASRVDMNTEAFF; cdr3_nt: TGTGCCAGCAGGGTAGATATGAACACTGAAGCTTTCTTT
v_call: TRBV20-1; clone_size: many; d_call: .; j_call: TRBJ1-1; cdr3_length: 16; cdr3_aa: CSASQVGGAMVAEAFF; cdr3_nt: TGCAGTGCTAGCCAGGTCGGGGGCGCAATGGTCGCTGAAGCTTTCTTT